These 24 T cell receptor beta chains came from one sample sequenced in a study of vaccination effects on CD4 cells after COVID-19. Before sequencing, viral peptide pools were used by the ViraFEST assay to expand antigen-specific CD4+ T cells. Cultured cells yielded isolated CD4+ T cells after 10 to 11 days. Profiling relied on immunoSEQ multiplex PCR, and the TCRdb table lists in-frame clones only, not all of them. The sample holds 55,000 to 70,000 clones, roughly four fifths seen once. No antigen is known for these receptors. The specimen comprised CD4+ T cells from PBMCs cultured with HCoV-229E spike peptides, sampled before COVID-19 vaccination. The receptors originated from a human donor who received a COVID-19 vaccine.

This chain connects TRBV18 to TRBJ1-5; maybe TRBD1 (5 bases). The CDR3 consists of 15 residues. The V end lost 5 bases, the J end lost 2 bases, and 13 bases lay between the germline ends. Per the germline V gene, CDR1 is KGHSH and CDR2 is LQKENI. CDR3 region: CASSMDIGGNQPQHF. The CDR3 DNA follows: TGTGCCAGCTCAATGGACATAGGTGGCAATCAGCCCCAGCATTTT.

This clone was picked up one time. The CDR3 loop reads CASRRGPSYEQYV. CDR3 coding DNA: TGTGCCAGCAGGCGCGGCCCCTCCTACGAGCAGTACGTC. The chain carries TRBV6-5 and TRBJ2-7; D ambiguous. The ends were cut back, 6 bases at V and 0 bases at J, with 9 bases in the middle. Germline-derived CDR1 and CDR2 are MNHEY and SVGAGI. This CDR3 has 13 amino acids.

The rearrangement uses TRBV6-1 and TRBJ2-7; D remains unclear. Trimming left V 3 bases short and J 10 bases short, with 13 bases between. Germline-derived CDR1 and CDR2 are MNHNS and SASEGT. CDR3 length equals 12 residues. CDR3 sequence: CASSDRTRQQYV. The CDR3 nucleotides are TGTGCCAGCAGTGACCGGACCCGTCAACAGTACGTC.

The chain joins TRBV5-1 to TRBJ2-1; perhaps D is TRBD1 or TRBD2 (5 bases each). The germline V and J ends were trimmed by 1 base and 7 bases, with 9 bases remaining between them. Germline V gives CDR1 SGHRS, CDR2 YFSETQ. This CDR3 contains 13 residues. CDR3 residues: CASSLFWGNEQFF. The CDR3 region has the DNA TGCGCCAGCAGCTTGTTCTGGGGGAATGAGCAGTTCTTC. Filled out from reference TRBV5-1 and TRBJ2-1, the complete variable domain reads KAGVTQTPRYLIKTRGQQVTLSCSPISGHRSVSWYQQTPGQGLQFLFEYFSETQRNKGNFPGRFSGRQFSNSRSEMNVSTLELGDSALYLCASSLFWGNEQFFGPGTRLTVL.

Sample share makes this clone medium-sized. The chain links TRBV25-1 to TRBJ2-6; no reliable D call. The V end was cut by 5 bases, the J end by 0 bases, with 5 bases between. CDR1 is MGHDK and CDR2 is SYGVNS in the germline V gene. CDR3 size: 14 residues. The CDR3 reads CASSPPSGANVLTF. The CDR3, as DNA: TGTGCCAGCAGTCCGCCCTCTGGGGCCAACGTCCTGACTTTC.

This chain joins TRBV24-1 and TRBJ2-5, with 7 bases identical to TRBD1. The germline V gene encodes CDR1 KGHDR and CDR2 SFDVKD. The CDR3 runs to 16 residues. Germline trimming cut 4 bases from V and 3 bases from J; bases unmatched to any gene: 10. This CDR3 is CATSDHGDSPKETQYF. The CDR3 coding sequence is TGTGCCACCAGTGACCACGGGGACAGCCCCAAAGAGACCCAGTACTTC.

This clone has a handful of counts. CDR3 bases: TGTGCCAGCAGCCCCCGGACAGGGCAGGGTTCACCCCTCCACTTT. Protein product: CASSPRTGQGSPLHF. This chain joins TRBV7-9 and TRBJ1-6; TRBD1 matches at 8 bases. The germline V gene encodes CDR1 SEHNR and CDR2 FQNEAQ (reference sequence). Germline trimming cut 5 bases from V and 9 bases from J; bases unmatched to any gene: 9. The CDR3 runs to 15 residues.

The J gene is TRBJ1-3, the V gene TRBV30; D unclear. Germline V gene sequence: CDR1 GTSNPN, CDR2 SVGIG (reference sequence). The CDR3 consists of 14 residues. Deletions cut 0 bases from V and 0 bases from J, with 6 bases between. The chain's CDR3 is CAWSVGFSGNTIYF. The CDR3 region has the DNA TGTGCCTGGAGTGTTGGGTTCTCTGGAAACACCATATATTTT.

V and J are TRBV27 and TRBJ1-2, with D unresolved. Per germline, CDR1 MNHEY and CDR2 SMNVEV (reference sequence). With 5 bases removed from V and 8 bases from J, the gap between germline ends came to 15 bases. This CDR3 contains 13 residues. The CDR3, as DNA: TGTGCCAGCAGTCGCCGACGGCGAGAAGGCTACACCTTC. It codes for CASSRRRREGYTF.

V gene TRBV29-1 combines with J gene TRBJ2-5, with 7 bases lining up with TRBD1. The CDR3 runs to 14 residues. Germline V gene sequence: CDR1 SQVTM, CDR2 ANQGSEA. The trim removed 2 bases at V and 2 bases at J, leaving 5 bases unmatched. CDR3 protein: CSVETMGQQETQYF. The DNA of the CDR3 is TGCAGCGTTGAAACCATGGGACAGCAAGAGACCCAGTACTTC.

CDR3 in DNA: TGCGCCAGCAGCTTCACAGGGAGGACAGATACGCAGTATTTT. This translates into CASSFTGRTDTQYF. This rearrangement joins TRBV5-1 to TRBJ2-3; D is possibly TRBD1 or TRBD2 (6 bases each). The CDR3 is made up of 14 amino acids. The V end was cut by 2 bases, the J end by 3 bases, with 10 bases between. Germline V CDR1 and CDR2: SGHRS, YFSETQ.

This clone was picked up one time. The CDR3: CASRKQGTNTEAFF. The CDR3 DNA reads as TGCGCCAGCAGAAAACAGGGGACGAACACTGAAGCTTTCTTT. This chain joins TRBV5-1 and TRBJ1-1, with 7 bases identical to TRBD1. Germline V gene data show CDR1 as SGHRS and CDR2 as YFSETQ. This CDR3 contains 14 residues. The V and J ends lost 5 bases and 1 base, in that order; junction bases with no gene match: 5.

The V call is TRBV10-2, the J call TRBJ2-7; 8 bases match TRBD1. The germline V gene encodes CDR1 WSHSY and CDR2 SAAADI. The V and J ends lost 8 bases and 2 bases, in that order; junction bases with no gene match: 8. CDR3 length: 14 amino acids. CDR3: CASRPGQVPYEQYV. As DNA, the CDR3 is TGCGCCAGCCGCCCGGGACAGGTACCCTACGAGCAGTACGTC.

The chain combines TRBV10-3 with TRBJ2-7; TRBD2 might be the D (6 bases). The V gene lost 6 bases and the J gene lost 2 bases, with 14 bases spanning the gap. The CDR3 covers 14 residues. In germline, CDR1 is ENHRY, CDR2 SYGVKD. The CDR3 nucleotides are TGTGCCATCAGCGAAGGACTACAAACCTACGAGCAGTACGTC. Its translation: CAISEGLQTYEQYV.

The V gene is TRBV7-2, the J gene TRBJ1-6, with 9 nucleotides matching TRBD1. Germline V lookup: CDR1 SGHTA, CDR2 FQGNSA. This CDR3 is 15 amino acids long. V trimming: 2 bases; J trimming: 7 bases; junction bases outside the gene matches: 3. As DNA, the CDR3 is TGTGCCAGCAGCTTAAACAGGGGGCTGAATTCACCCCTCCACTTT. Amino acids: CASSLNRGLNSPLHF.

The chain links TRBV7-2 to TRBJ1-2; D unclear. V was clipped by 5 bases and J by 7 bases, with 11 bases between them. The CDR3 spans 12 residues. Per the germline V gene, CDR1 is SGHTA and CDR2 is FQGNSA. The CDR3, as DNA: TGTGCCAGCAGCCTATCCACGGGTGGCTACACCTTC. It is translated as CASSLSTGGYTF.

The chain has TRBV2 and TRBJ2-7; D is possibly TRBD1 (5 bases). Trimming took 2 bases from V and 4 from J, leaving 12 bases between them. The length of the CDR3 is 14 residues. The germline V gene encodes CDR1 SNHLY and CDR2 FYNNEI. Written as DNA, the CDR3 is TGTGCCAGCAGTGAAAAGACAGTCGCGTACGAGCAGTACGTC. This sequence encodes CASSEKTVAYEQYV.

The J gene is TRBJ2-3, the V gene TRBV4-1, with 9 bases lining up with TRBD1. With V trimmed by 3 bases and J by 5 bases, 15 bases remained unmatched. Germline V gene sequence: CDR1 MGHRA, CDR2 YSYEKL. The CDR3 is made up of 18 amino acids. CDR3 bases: TGCGCCAGCAGCCAGCCAATGAACAGGGGGCCGATCGGAGATACGCAGTATTTT. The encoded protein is CASSQPMNRGPIGDTQYF.

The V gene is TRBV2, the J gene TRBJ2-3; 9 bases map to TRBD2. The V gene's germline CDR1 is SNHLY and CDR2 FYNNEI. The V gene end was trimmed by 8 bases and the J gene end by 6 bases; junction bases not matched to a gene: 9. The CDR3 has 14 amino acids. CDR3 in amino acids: CASCKRGALDTQYF. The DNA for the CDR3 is TGTGCCAGCTGTAAGCGGGGGGCTCTGGATACGCAGTATTTT.

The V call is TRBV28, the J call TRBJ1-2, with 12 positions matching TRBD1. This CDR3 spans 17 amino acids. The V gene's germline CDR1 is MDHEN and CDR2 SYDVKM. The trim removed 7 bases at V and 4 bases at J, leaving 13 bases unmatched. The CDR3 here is CASTLGGQGAGPYGYTF. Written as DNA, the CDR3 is TGTGCCAGCACACTAGGGGGACAGGGGGCAGGACCCTATGGCTACACCTTC.

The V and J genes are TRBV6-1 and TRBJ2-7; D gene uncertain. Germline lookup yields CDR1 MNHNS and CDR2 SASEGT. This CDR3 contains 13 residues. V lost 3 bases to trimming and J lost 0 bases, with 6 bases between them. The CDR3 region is CASSDRSSYEQYV. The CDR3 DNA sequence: TGTGCCAGCAGTGACAGGAGCTCCTACGAGCAGTACGTC.

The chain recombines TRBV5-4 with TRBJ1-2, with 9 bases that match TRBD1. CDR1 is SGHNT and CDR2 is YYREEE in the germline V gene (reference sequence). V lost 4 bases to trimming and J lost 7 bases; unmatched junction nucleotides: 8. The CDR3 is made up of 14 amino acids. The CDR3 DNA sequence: TGTGCCAGCAGCCGGAGCGGGACAGGGTTTGGCTACACCTTC. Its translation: CASSRSGTGFGYTF.

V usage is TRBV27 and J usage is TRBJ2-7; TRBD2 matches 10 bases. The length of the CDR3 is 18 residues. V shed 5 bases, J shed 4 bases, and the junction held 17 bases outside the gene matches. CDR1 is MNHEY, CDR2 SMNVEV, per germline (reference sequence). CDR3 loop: CASSASPLLQRGGYEQYV. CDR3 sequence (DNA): TGTGCCAGCAGTGCTAGCCCCCTTCTCCAGCGGGGGGGATACGAGCAGTACGTC.

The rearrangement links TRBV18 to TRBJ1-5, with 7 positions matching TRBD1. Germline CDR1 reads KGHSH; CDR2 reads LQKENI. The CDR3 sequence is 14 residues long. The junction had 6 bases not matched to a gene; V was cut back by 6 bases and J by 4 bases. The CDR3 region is CASSRDRANQPQHF. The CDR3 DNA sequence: TGTGCCAGCTCTAGAGACAGGGCAAATCAGCCCCAGCATTTT.